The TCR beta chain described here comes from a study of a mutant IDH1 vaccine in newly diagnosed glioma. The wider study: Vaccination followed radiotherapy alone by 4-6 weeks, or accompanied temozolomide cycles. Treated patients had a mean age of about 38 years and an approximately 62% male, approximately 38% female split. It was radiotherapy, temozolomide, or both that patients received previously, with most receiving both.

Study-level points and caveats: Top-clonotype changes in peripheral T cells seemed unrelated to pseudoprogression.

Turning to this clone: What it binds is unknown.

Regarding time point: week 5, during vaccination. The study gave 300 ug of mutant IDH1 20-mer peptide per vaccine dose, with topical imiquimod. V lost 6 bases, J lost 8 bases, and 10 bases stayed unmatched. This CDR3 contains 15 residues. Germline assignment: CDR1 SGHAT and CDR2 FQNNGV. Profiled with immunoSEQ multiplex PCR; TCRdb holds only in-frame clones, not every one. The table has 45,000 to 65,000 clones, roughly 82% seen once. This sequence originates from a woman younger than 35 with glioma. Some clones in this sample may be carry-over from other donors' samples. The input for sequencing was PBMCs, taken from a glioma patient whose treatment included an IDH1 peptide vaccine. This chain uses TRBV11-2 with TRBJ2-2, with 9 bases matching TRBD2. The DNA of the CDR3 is TGTGCCAGCAGTCCTTTAGCGGGAGTTACGGGGGAGCTGTTTTTT. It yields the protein CASSPLAGVTGELFF.